What follows describes a single T cell receptor beta chain. Its antigen is currently unknown. This CDR3 is missing its conserved last phenylalanine or tryptophan, likely due to a read error. It is unclear where the CDR3 begins or ends on the DNA, so no DNA is shown, and the CDR3 is as TCRdb lists it. The CDR3 spans 13 amino acids, including both terminal residues. Germline loops: CDR1 LGHNA, CDR2 YSLEER. The time point denotes: 2014-2015 season, 7 days after vaccination. This record comes from a study of follicular helper T cells after annual influenza vaccination. The overall study: Some donors were sampled over the 2013-2014, 2014-2015 and 2015-2016 vaccinations.

Sequencing used immunoSEQ multiplex PCR; TCRdb keeps in-frame clones, though not all of them. The data contain around 4,200 clones, about 80% of them singletons. The study, taken as a whole, reports: Rare clonotypes were missed; only about 8.5-21% of cells gave TCRB.

The starting material was CXCR5- memory CD4+ T cells sorted from blood, obtained 7 days after influenza vaccination. V and J are TRBV4-3 and TRBJ1-2. This receptor was taken from an adult who received the influenza vaccine. This CDR3 reads CASSVTGGRRKTY.